These 18 T cell receptor beta chains originate from one sample sequenced in a study of cytomegalovirus exposure and HLA in healthy donors. Primers included in the PCR were 60 Vbeta and 13 Jbeta primers. Clones were sequenced by immunoSEQ multiplex PCR, and TCRdb holds only the in-frame ones, with some missing. The table lists around 150,000 clones, roughly 80% of them singletons. Material for sequencing was PBMCs. All receptors derive from a man younger than 45 in good health and CMV-seropositive.

V gene TRBV6-6 combines with J gene TRBJ2-1, with TRBD1 matching 9 bases. Germline V gene sequence: CDR1 MNHNY, CDR2 SVGAGI (reference sequence). V was clipped by 5 bases and J by 7 bases; unmatched bases: 6. The CDR3 has 14 residues. The CDR3 is CASSLTGGINEQFF. The DNA for the CDR3 is TGTGCCAGCAGTCTTACAGGGGGCATAAATGAGCAGTTCTTC.

This clone was seen more than once but under ten times. This chain joins TRBV7-9 and TRBJ2-7; 7 bases are a match to TRBD2. The CDR3 runs to 13 residues. Germline V CDR1 and CDR2: SEHNR, FQNEAQ (reference sequence). Trimming took 5 bases from V and 1 from J; bases not matched to a gene: 2. The CDR3 reads CASSPGGSYEQYF. The CDR3, as DNA: TGTGCCAGCAGCCCGGGGGGTTCCTACGAGCAGTACTTC.

The chain has TRBV6-1 and TRBJ2-3; 9 bases fit TRBD1. This CDR3 comprises 15 residues. Germline-derived CDR1 and CDR2 are MNHNS and SASEGT. With 6 bases clipped from V and 3 bases from J, the junction kept 7 bases outside the gene matches. The CDR3 is CASRAPGQGTDTQYF. The CDR3 nucleotides are TGTGCCAGCAGAGCTCCGGGACAGGGAACAGATACGCAGTATTTT.

On this clone: Other DNA sequences within the sample encode an identical CDR3. The rearrangement uses TRBV6-6 and TRBJ2-5, with no clear D. Deletions cut 4 bases from V and 2 bases from J, with 2 bases between. Germline CDR1 and CDR2: MNHNY and SVGAGI (reference sequence). CDR3 length: 11 residues. The CDR3 region has the DNA TGTGCCAGCAGTTCTCAAGAGACCCAGTACTTC. Translating gives CASSSQETQYF.

This clone has more than one count but fewer than ten. J is TRBJ1-1 and V is TRBV7-9; D not certain. Trimming pared 6 bases from V and 1 base from J, leaving 6 bases between. CDR1 is SEHNR and CDR2 is FQNEAQ in the germline V gene (reference sequence). The CDR3 has 12 residues. The CDR3 reads CASRRENTEAFF. The CDR3 bases are TGTGCCAGCAGACGAGAGAACACTGAAGCTTTCTTT.

This clone is a singleton in its sample. The chain links TRBV6-1 to TRBJ1-2; weak D call: TRBD1 (5 bases). There are 13 residues in the CDR3. Germline V gives CDR1 MNHNS, CDR2 SASEGT. The V gene lost 2 bases and the J gene lost 7 bases, with 11 bases spanning the gap. This chain's CDR3 is CASSESAGLGYTF. In DNA form, the CDR3 reads TGTGCCAGCAGTGAATCGGCAGGGCTTGGCTACACCTTC.

As DNA, the CDR3 is TGTGCCAGCAGTGAGGTTGTTATGACTAGCGGGGATACCGGGGAGCTGTTTTTT. Its protein is CASSEVVMTSGDTGELFF. This chain uses TRBV25-1 with TRBJ2-2; TRBD2 aligns across 11 bases. V lost 3 bases, J lost 5 bases, and 11 bases stayed unmatched. This CDR3 spans 18 amino acids. CDR1 is MGHDK and CDR2 is SYGVNS in the germline V gene.

The rearrangement joins TRBV12-5 to TRBJ2-1; D perhaps matches TRBD1 (7 bases). Germline CDR1 is LGHNT and CDR2 is FRNRAP. The CDR3 consists of 18 residues. Between the trimmed V and J ends, which lost 0 bases and 4 bases, there was a span of 19 bases. CDR3 DNA sequence: TGTGCTAGTGGTTTGGTTGACAGGGAGGTAGGGGAATACAATGAGCAGTTCTTC. Translated, it gives CASGLVDREVGEYNEQFF.

The J gene is TRBJ2-7, the V gene TRBV27, with 10 positions matching TRBD1. The CDR3 runs 14 residues. J lost 3 bases, V lost 5 bases, and 4 bases had no gene match. In germline, CDR1 is MNHEY, CDR2 SMNVEV (reference sequence). CDR3 sequence: CASSPTGGGYEQYF. CDR3 nucleotide sequence: TGTGCCAGCAGTCCGACAGGGGGCGGCTACGAGCAGTACTTC.

V usage is TRBV11-2 and J usage is TRBJ2-1; 9 bases align to TRBD1. Trimming at V came to 4 bases and at J to 7 bases, leaving 5 bases not matched to a gene. The CDR3 has 14 residues. Germline V CDR1 and CDR2: SGHAT, FQNNGV. The CDR3 sequence: CASSSWTGVNEQFF. The CDR3, as DNA: TGTGCCAGCAGCTCCTGGACAGGGGTAAATGAGCAGTTCTTC.

CDR3 sequence reads: CASSSRTGLNEQFF. The CDR3 DNA sequence: TGTGCCAGCTCTTCAAGGACAGGGCTAAATGAGCAGTTCTTC. The rearrangement uses TRBV5-8 and TRBJ2-1; 8 nucleotides align to TRBD1. The CDR3 length is 14 residues. V lost 7 bases and J lost 7; bases outside the gene matches: 10. The germline gives CDR1 SGHTS, CDR2 YDEGEE.

V gene TRBV19 combines with J gene TRBJ1-2; 7 bases match TRBD1. The CDR3 totals 13 residues. Germline V CDR1 and CDR2: LNHDA, SQIVND (reference sequence). Trimming cost V 5 bases and J 2 bases; bases outside gene matches: 2. Written as DNA, the CDR3 is TGTGCCAGTAGTTGGGACAGAAACTATGGCTACACCTTC. The encoded protein is CASSWDRNYGYTF.

V is TRBV4-1 and J is TRBJ2-7; possible D gene TRBD1, 5 bases. The CDR3 totals 13 residues. Germline CDR1 reads MGHRA; CDR2 reads YSYEKL. The V end was cut by 3 bases, the J end by 3 bases, with 9 bases between. CDR3 loop: CASSQKTDYEQYF. Here the CDR3 DNA reads TGCGCCAGCAGCCAGAAGACAGACTACGAGCAGTACTTC.

The chain has TRBV29-1 and TRBJ2-7; 7 nucleotides align to TRBD1. The CDR3 is 13 residues long. The J segment lost 2 bases and the V segment lost 4 bases, leaving 5 bases of the junction unmatched. Germline V gene lookup returns CDR1 SQVTM and CDR2 ANQGSEA. In DNA, the CDR3 is TGCAGCGTTGTTCTCCAGGGGGCCTACGAGCAGTACTTC. It specifies CSVVLQGAYEQYF.

The CDR3 loop is CSVEGGRGGYNEQFF. CDR3 bases: TGCAGCGTTGAGGGGGGTCGGGGGGGTTACAATGAGCAGTTCTTC. This sequence joins TRBV29-1 and TRBJ2-1; TRBD2 matches 8 bases. V lost 3 bases, J lost 4 bases, and 8 bases stayed unmatched. The germline CDR1 and CDR2 sequences are SQVTM and ANQGSEA. This CDR3 has 15 residues.

The genes are TRBV28 and TRBJ2-7; D may be TRBD1 (6 bases). Trimming shortened V by 4 bases and J by 3 bases, and 13 bases separated the two germline ends. In germline, CDR1 is MDHEN, CDR2 SYDVKM. The CDR3 totals 14 residues. The CDR3 sequence is CASSYREGDYEQYF. The CDR3 bases are TGTGCCAGCAGTTACCGAGAGGGGGACTACGAGCAGTACTTC.

The chain recombines TRBV9 with TRBJ2-2; TRBD2 might be the D (5 bases). Germline V gene data show CDR1 as SGDLS and CDR2 as YYNGEE. Between the trimmed V and J ends, which lost 0 bases and 1 base, there was a span of 16 bases. The CDR3 extends over 18 amino acids. CDR3 DNA: TGTGCCAGCAGCGTAGGTAGCGCGATCACCGAGAACACCGGGGAGCTGTTTTTT. Translated, it gives CASSVGSAITENTGELFF.

DNA for the CDR3: TGTGCCATCAACCCAGCGGGGGGGCCTTTGGATGAGCAGTTCTTC. This encodes CAINPAGGPLDEQFF. The rearrangement uses TRBV10-3 and TRBJ2-1; 10 bases align to TRBD2. CDR3 length: 15 residues. The trim removed 7 bases at V and 8 bases at J, leaving 11 bases unmatched. The V gene's germline CDR1 is ENHRY and CDR2 SYGVKD.